In its sample, the clone carrying this TCR beta chain was seen many times. Its antigen remains unknown. This sample was taken from a study of early T cells in non-severe SARS-CoV-2 infection. Whole-study context: Chains from this unsorted whole-blood bulk RNA could not be paired. General study findings and limits: The matching step, a VDJdb search, favored anti-spike CD8 responses and missed private and CD4 specificities.

The TCR library protocol attached unique molecular identifiers to the individual cDNA molecules. TCRdb redid the calling of the 5' RACE reads with MiXCR, one entry per CDR3 protein. The data show over 15,000 distinct CDR3 sequences, about 6% seen once. The CDR3 is 13 amino acids. Trimming shortened V by 9 bases and J by 8 bases, and 14 bases separated the two germline ends. Germline V CDR1 and CDR2: KGHSH, LQKENI. The chain recombines TRBV18 with TRBJ1-6, with D tentatively TRBD1 (6 bases). The receptor comes from an adult who was a healthcare worker with PCR-confirmed SARS-CoV-2 infection or an uninfected control (not recorded which). Here the sequenced sample was whole blood, taken at baseline. CDR3 DNA: TGTGCCAGTAACAGGGAAGAGGATTCACCCCTCCACTTT. Translation: CASNREEDSPLHF.